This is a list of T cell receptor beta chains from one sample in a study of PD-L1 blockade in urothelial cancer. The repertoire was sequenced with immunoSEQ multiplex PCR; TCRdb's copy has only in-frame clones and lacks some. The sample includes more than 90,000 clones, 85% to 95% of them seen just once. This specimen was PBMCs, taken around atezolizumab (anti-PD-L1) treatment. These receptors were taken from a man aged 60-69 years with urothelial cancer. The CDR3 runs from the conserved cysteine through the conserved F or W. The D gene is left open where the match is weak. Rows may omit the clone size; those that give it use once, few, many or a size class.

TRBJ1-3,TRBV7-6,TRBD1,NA,TGTGCCAGCAGCCTTCAGGGGGGATTCTCTGGAAACACCATATATTTT,CASSLQGGFSGNTIYF
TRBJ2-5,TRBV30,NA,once,TGTGCCTGGAGTGTACTAACTGGCGAGACCCAGTACTTC,CAWSVLTGETQYF
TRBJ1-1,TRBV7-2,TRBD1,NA,TGTGCCAGCAGCGACCGACAGGGCTTTGAAGCTTTCTTT,CASSDRQGFEAFF
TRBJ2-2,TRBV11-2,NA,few,TGTGCCAGCATGCCGGACAGAAACACCGGGGAGCTGTTTTTT,CASMPDRNTGELFF
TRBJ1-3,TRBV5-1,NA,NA,TGCGCCAGCAGCTTGGAGCCCAGGGCTGGAAACACCATATATTTT,CASSLEPRAGNTIYF
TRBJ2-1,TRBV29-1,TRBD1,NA,TGCAGCGTTGGTCGGAGCGACAGGGCAAATGAGCAGTTCTTC,CSVGRSDRANEQFF
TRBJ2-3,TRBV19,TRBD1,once,TGTGCCAGTAGTAGCCGGGACAGGGGGGAAGATACGCAGTATTTT,CASSSRDRGEDTQYF
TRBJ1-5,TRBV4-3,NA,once,TGCGCCAGCAGCCAAGATCGGACAGTAAATCAGCCCCAGCATTTT,CASSQDRTVNQPQHF
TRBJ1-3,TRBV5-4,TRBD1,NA,TGTGCCAGCGCCAAGACAGGGTCGGGCGGAAACACCATATATTTT,CASAKTGSGGNTIYF
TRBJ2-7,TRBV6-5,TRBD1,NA,TGTGCCAGCAGTTCCCAAACGACAGGGATATACGAGCAGTACTTC,CASSSQTTGIYEQYF
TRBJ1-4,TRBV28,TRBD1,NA,TGTGCCAGCAGGGACAGGGAGGCGTGGTATGAAAAACTGTTTTTT,CASRDREAWYEKLFF
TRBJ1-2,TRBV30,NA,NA,TGTGCCTGGAGTAAGACTGGGGCTGGCTACACCTTC,CAWSKTGAGYTF
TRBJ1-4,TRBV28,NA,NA,TGTGCCAGCAGTTTTGCCTCCCGACAGGATAATGAAAAACTGTTTTTT,CASSFASRQDNEKLFF
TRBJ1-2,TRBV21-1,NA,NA,NA,CASSKGFSRFGTGILGDYGYTF
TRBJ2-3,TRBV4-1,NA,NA,TGCGCCAGCAGCCAAGGTAAGGCCGGGACAGATACGCAGTATTTT,CASSQGKAGTDTQYF
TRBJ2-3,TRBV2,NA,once,TGTGCCAGCAGTGTGCGTGGGGGGGATACGCAGTATTTT,CASSVRGGDTQYF
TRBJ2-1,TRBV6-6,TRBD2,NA,TGTGCCAGCAGTTCCCCAGCGGGAGGTACCTACAATGAGCAGTTCTTC,CASSSPAGGTYNEQFF
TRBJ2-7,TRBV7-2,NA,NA,TGTGCCAGCAGCCTCGAGGCATTCTACGAGCAGTACTTC,CASSLEAFYEQYF
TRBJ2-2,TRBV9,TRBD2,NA,TGTGCCAGCAGCGTCGCCGCGGGGGGAAACGGGGAGCTGTTTTTT,CASSVAAGGNGELFF
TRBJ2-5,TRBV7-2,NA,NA,TGTGCCAGCCGGGGCCAAGAGACCCAGTACTTC,CASRGQETQYF
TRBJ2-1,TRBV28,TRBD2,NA,TGTGCCAGCAGTTTATGGGATAGCGGGGATGGTAACTACAATGAGCAGTTCTTC,CASSLWDSGDGNYNEQFF
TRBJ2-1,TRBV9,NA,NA,TGTGCCAGCAGCGCGGACTTCAGGAATGAGCAGTTCTTC,CASSADFRNEQFF
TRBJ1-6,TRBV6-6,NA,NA,TGTGCCAGCAGTTTAACAGGGCGGGAGTCACCCCTCCACTTT,CASSLTGRESPLHF
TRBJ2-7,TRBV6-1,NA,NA,TGTGCCAGCAGCCAAGGACAACTCGAGCAGTACTTC,CASSQGQLEQYF
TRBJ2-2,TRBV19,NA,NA,TGTGCCAGTAGTCCCGATGGGACAAGGGCTTTACCGAACACCGGGGAGCTGTTTTTT,CASSPDGTRALPNTGELFF
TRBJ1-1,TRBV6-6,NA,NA,TGTGCCAGCAGTTGGGGGGGGGAAGGACGGAACACTGAAGCTTTCTTT,CASSWGGEGRNTEAFF
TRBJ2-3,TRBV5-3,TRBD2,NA,TGTGCCAGAAGCTCGAAAGCGGGAGTGGGCACAGATACGCAGTATTTT,CARSSKAGVGTDTQYF
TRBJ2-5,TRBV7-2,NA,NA,TGTGCCAGCAGCTTAGACAGGGAGACCCAGTACTTC,CASSLDRETQYF
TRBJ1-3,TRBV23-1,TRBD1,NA,TGCGCCAGCAGTCACAACGAACCGGACAGGGTGTCTGGAAACACCATATATTTT,CASSHNEPDRVSGNTIYF
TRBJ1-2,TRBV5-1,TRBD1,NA,TGCGCCAGCAGCCAGGACAGGGGGCGCGTTGGCTACACCTTC,CASSQDRGRVGYTF
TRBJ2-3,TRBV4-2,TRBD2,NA,TGTGCCAGCAGCCAAGATACTAGCGGGAGGGCCCGAGATACGCAGTATTTT,CASSQDTSGRARDTQYF
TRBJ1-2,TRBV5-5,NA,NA,TGTGCCAGCAGCCTGAGGGACACCGCGGAGGGCTACACCTTC,CASSLRDTAEGYTF
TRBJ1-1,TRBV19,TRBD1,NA,TGTGCCAGTAGTTCAGGACAGGGGGTCACTGAAGCTTTCTTT,CASSSGQGVTEAFF
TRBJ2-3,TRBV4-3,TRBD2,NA,TGCGCCAGCAGCCCGGATCCGGGACTAGCGGGGGGGCCAGATACGCAGTATTTT,CASSPDPGLAGGPDTQYF
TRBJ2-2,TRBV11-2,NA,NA,TGTGCCAGCAGGGGGGGAATTTGGACCGGGGAGCTGTTTTTT,CASRGGIWTGELFF
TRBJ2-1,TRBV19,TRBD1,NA,TGTGCCAGTAGTATTGGGACAGGGCGTTACAATGAGCAGTTCTTC,CASSIGTGRYNEQFF
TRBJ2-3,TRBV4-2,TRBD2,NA,TGTGCCAGCAGCCAACCTTCCCTAGCGGGACGCACAGATACGCAGTATTTT,CASSQPSLAGRTDTQYF
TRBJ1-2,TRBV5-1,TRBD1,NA,TGCGCCAGCAGCGGAGGGACAGAGGGCTATGGCTACACCTTC,CASSGGTEGYGYTF
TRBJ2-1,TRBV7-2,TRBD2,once,TGTGCCACGCAACAACTAGCGGGGGGGTCCTACAATGAGCAGTTCTTC,CATQQLAGGSYNEQFF
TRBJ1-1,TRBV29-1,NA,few,TGCAGCGTGGAACAGGGCATGAACACTGAAGCTTTCTTT,CSVEQGMNTEAFF
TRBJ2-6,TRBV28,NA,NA,TGTGCCAGCAGTTTTCTACGGGGTGGGGCCAACGTCCTGACTTTC,CASSFLRGGANVLTF
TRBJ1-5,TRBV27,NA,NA,TGTGCCAGCAGTTTAGGGGGGGTAGACCAGCCCCAGCATTTT,CASSLGGVDQPQHF
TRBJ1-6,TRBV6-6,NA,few,TGTGCCAGCAGTGGGGGGGCCGTGAATTCACCCCTCCACTTT,CASSGGAVNSPLHF
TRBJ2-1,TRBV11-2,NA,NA,TGTGCCAGCAGCTTAGGGGGCGCAGGTTGGGTAAATGAGCAGTTCTTC,CASSLGGAGWVNEQFF
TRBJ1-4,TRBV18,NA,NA,TGTGCCAGCTCACCGTTCGACTCTCCGTATGAAAAACTGTTTTTT,CASSPFDSPYEKLFF
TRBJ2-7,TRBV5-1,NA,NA,TGCGCCAGCAGCTTGAATGGAGCTTCGGCCTACGAGCAGTACTTC,CASSLNGASAYEQYF
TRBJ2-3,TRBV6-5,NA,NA,TGTGCCAGCAGGTTTGTTGGGGCGGATACGCAGTATTTT,CASRFVGADTQYF
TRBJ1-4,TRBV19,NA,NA,TGTGCCAGTAGTATTGGGACAAGTACGAATGAAAAACTGTTTTTT,CASSIGTSTNEKLFF
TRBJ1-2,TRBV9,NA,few,TGTGCCAGCAGCGCTGGACAGTCCTCTCGCTTATATGGCTACACCTTC,CASSAGQSSRLYGYTF
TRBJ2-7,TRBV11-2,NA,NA,TGTGCCAGCAGCCCGATCAGGGGCGACGAGCAGTACTTC,CASSPIRGDEQYF
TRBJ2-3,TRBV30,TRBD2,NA,TGTGCCTCAAGCGGGAGGGCCGCAGATACGCAGTATTTT,CASSGRAADTQYF
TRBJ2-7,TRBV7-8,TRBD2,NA,TGTGCCAGCAGCTTAAACGGACTAGCGGGAGGTGACGAGCAGTACTTC,CASSLNGLAGGDEQYF
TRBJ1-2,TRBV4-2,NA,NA,TGTGCCAGCAGCCAAGATCTGCAGAACCACTATGGCTACACCTTC,CASSQDLQNHYGYTF
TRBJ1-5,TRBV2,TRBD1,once,TGTGCCAGCAGGGTTGACAGGGAACGTCAGCCCCAGCATTTT,CASRVDRERQPQHF
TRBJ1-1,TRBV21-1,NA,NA,TGTGCCAGCAGCGCCATCGACAGGGGGATTACTGAAGCTTTCTTT,CASSAIDRGITEAFF
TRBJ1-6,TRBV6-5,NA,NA,TGTGCCAGCAGTTACTCCAGGGGAGGGAATTCACCCCTCCACTTT,CASSYSRGGNSPLHF
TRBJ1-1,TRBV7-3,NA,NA,TGTGCCAGCAGCCCCGGGGGAGTGAACACTGAAGCTTTCTTT,CASSPGGVNTEAFF
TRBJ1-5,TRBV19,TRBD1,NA,TGTGCCAGTAGTCGGCAGGGGGTTTTGTCGTCGCTTACGCCCCAGCATTTT,CASSRQGVLSSLTPQHF
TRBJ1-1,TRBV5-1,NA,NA,TGCGCCAGCAGCCCCCAGACAGGACGGGGCACTGAAGCTTTCTTT,CASSPQTGRGTEAFF